This is a list of T cell receptor beta chains from one sample in a study of neurological immune-mediated disorders. In TCRdb, the 5' RACE reads were re-called with MiXCR into one record per CDR3 protein. The sample holds 30,000 to 45,000 distinct CDR3 sequences, roughly 11% seen once. The specimen was CD4+ T cells from blood. The receptor source for this set is a woman aged 25 to 45 with HTLV-1-associated myelopathy (HAM/TSP). The conserved cysteine and the conserved F or W are not part of the CDR3 here. A D gene is named only where the DNA matches it firmly. Clone size is shown for a subset of rows, as once, few, many or a class of expanded clone.

clone size,V gene,J gene,D gene,CDR3 length,CDR3 protein
many,TRBV29-1,TRBJ2-2,TRBD1,13,SVGRTGSNTGELF
many,TRBV30,TRBJ2-3,-,11,AWKRGAGDTQY
many,TRBV12-3/TRBV12-4,TRBJ1-6,-,15,ASSGARTGRNTSPLH
many,TRBV3-1,TRBJ1-1,-,12,ASSHRGGTDEAF
many,TRBV7-3,TRBJ2-1,-,12,ASSLTSSGHEQF
-,TRBV4-1,TRBJ1-1,-,14,ASSPPPEIVKTEAF
many,TRBV20-1,TRBJ2-3,-,12,SARPSVGTDTQY
many,TRBV12-3/TRBV12-4,TRBJ2-3,-,13,ASSKDPSPRDTQY
-,TRBV12-3/TRBV12-4,TRBJ2-1,-,10,ASSNMGTDQF
many,TRBV6-2/TRBV6-3,TRBJ2-3,-,11,ASSAPNPDTQY
many,TRBV5-1,TRBJ1-1,-,12,ASSLVDYPREAF
many,TRBV20-1,TRBJ1-1,TRBD1,11,SARQGMDTEAF
-,TRBV20-1,TRBJ1-2,-,9,SAHSLSGYT
many,TRBV10-3,TRBJ1-2,-,12,AISDKQGSGGYT
-,TRBV10-3,TRBJ2-3,-,13,AISAAVGPTDTQY
many,TRBV5-1,TRBJ1-3,-,14,ASSLGPGTTGNTIY
many,TRBV9,TRBJ1-3,TRBD1,15,ASSPYTRTGEENTIY
many,TRBV18,TRBJ1-3,-,14,ASSPDGGISGNTIY
many,TRBV7-2,TRBJ2-3,-,13,ASSDRGQSTDTQY
many,TRBV3-1,TRBJ2-3,TRBD2,13,ASSQGGRFTDTQY
many,TRBV10-3,TRBJ2-3,-,14,ATEAYREGNTDTQY
many,TRBV20-1,TRBJ2-6,-,13,SARTASSGANVLT
many,TRBV5-6,TRBJ2-1,-,15,ASSSFYRWSSYNEQF
many,TRBV7-9,TRBJ1-1,-,13,ASRGGDTLGTEAF
medium-sized,TRBV7-2,TRBJ2-1,TRBD2,14,ASSLVGGSSYNEQF
many,TRBV15,TRBJ1-5,TRBD1,16,ATSRGTGRGYSNQPQH
many,TRBV20-1,TRBJ2-7,-,11,SAWAGETYEQY
many,TRBV20-1,TRBJ1-6,-,13,SARELGDGDSPLH
many,TRBV3-1,TRBJ2-7,-,15,ASSRNSGQAYSYEQY
-,TRBV5-1,TRBJ2-1,TRBD2,11,ASSSGGFNEQF
many,TRBV5-1,TRBJ2-7,TRBD2,13,ASSLGSGGSYEQY
many,TRBV5-1,TRBJ2-7,-,11,ASSLAAEYEQY
many,TRBV20-1,TRBJ2-4,-,12,SASLAGAKNIQY
many,TRBV5-5,TRBJ1-1,-,11,ASSLWENTEAF
many,TRBV9,TRBJ2-3,TRBD2,15,ASSVVGGGEIPDTQY
many,TRBV4-1,TRBJ1-4,TRBD1,13,ASSQPGGTNEKLF
many,TRBV27,TRBJ2-7,TRBD1,13,ASSQGQGLSYEQY